A single T cell receptor beta chain is shown here with its context. The record originates from a study of blood T cell repertoires in COVID-19. For the study at large: Spain, Italy and the United States supplied samples that represented acute and convalescent COVID-19.

The CDR3 length is 15 residues. The germline V gene has CDR1 MNHEY and CDR2 SMNVEV (reference sequence). V lost 5 bases and J 4 bases, leaving 18 bases between the germline ends. Resolution of symptoms, clearance, or two negative PCRs was present in recovered Cohort 3 donors. Data came from immunoSEQ multiplex PCR; TCRdb stores just in-frame clones and leaves some out. The repertoire holds 250,000 or so clones, with approximately 83% as singletons. The source is a man between 45 and 60 years old who had recovered from COVID-19. Input material: PBMCs or T cells enriched from blood (not recorded which). The V gene is TRBV27, the J gene TRBJ2-7, with D possibly matching TRBD1 (6 bases). The CDR3 bases are TGTGCCAGCAGTCCGCTGGGCAGGGGTACGTACGAGCAGTACTTC. Residues: CASSPLGRGTYEQYF.